This T cell receptor (beta chain) was observed in a study of naive and memory T cell subsets. The CDR3 runs 13 residues. Germline V gene data show CDR1 as KGHDR and CDR2 as SFDVKD. V lost 5 bases and J lost 3, with 7 bases in between. Blood and skin TCR RNA was reverse transcribed with alpha and beta constant primers. Ligated cDNA underwent four rounds of PCR with nested alpha and beta constant region primers and SP2. A single record per CDR3 protein comes from TCRdb applying MiXCR to the UMI-ligation and nested PCR reads. The table has around 20,000 distinct CDR3 sequences, 8% to 10% seen once; the top ten hold 6.5% to 7%. As for treatment: skin biopsy from PPD injection site in Mantoux-positive individual. Reverse transcription used DNase-treated unsorted total RNA, aiming for roughly 1 to 1000 ng. TCR cDNA received a 3' ligated oligonucleotide that carried a UMI. This clonotype was counted many times. Its antigen remains unknown.

Notes on the study in general: Higher TCR numbers at tuberculin sites reflect T cell infiltration, per interpretation. Far more TCRs reportedly came from tuberculin skin test site biopsies.

V gene TRBV24-1 combines with J gene TRBJ1-5; D is possibly TRBD1 (6 bases). This clonotype was sampled from an adult in good health. The sample in question was skin, obtained from a tuberculin skin test site. CDR3 nucleotide sequence: TGTGCCACCAGTGGGGGACACAATCAGCCCCAGCATTTT. It translates to CATSGGHNQPQHF.